Listed here are 23 T cell receptor beta chains from one sample, sequenced in a study of blood T cell repertoires in COVID-19. Only in-frame clones appear in the TCRdb table, and some are missing; sequencing was by immunoSEQ multiplex PCR. In the table there are around 55,000 clones, approximately 90% of which are singletons. Material: peripheral blood. Every receptor here comes from a man aged 35-49 years with acute or convalescent COVID-19.

This sequence joins TRBV27 and TRBJ2-3, with 13 nucleotides matching TRBD2. The trim removed 7 bases at V and 9 bases at J, leaving 10 bases unmatched. The CDR3 is made up of 15 amino acids. CDR1 is MNHEY, CDR2 SMNVEV, per germline (reference sequence). In DNA, the CDR3 is TGTGCCAGCACACCGGGACTAGCGGGAATTCAAACGCAGTATTTT. This sequence encodes CASTPGLAGIQTQYF.

This chain uses TRBV5-1 with TRBJ2-1; 9 bases map to TRBD1. The J segment lost 7 bases and the V segment lost 0 bases, leaving 11 bases of the junction unmatched. The germline V gene has CDR1 SGHRS and CDR2 YFSETQ. The CDR3 consists of 17 residues. The CDR3 DNA reads TGCGCCAGCAGCTTGGCCATAGGGGGACAGGGTTTAAATGAGCAGTTCTTC. Amino acids: CASSLAIGGQGLNEQFF.

The CDR3: CASSNGQSSTEAFF. CDR3 nucleotide sequence: TGTGCCAGCAGCAACGGACAGAGCAGCACTGAAGCTTTCTTT. The V and J genes are TRBV6-5 and TRBJ1-1, with TRBD1 as a possible D gene (6 bases). Per germline, CDR1 MNHEY and CDR2 SVGAGI. V was trimmed by 6 bases and J by 4 bases, leaving 15 bases between them. The CDR3 is 14 residues long.

The chain joins TRBV2 to TRBJ2-1; 12 bases agree with TRBD1. With V trimmed by 4 bases and J by 8 bases, 6 bases remained unmatched. Germline-derived CDR1 and CDR2 are SNHLY and FYNNEI. There are 15 residues in the CDR3. The CDR3: CASSAGTGGRDEQFF. The CDR3 region has the DNA TGTGCCAGCAGTGCCGGGACAGGGGGCAGGGATGAGCAGTTCTTC.

V gene TRBV25-1 combines with J gene TRBJ2-2, with 8 bases identical to TRBD2. Trimming took 3 bases from V and 1 from J; bases not matched to a gene: 7. In germline, CDR1 is MGHDK, CDR2 SYGVNS. This CDR3 is built from 17 residues. The CDR3 DNA reads TGTGCCAGCAGTGACAATCTAGCGGGCCTGAACACCGGGGAGCTGTTTTTT. The encoded protein is CASSDNLAGLNTGELFF.

In DNA form, the CDR3 reads TGTGCCAGCAGCCAGCGGGGGAACGTGAGGGCAGATCGTAATGAGCAGTTCTTC. Amino acid sequence: CASSQRGNVRADRNEQFF. V is TRBV11-2 and J is TRBJ2-1; 8 positions match TRBD2. In germline, CDR1 is SGHAT, CDR2 FQNNGV. V shed 5 bases, J shed 7 bases, and the junction held 19 bases outside the gene matches. The CDR3 runs to 18 residues.

The V gene is TRBV3-1 (or the pseudogene TRBV3-2), the J gene TRBJ2-7; 9 positions match TRBD1. V was pared by 1 base and J by 3 bases, with 7 bases of the junction left unmatched. The CDR3 runs to 16 residues. Germline CDR1 reads LGHDT; CDR2 reads YNNKEL (reference sequence). The CDR3 nucleotides are TGTGCCAGCAGCCAAGTGGATCCGGGACAGGGCTACGAGCAGTACTTC. Translated, it gives CASSQVDPGQGYEQYF.

This clone showed up just a few times. The V and J genes are TRBV5-1 and TRBJ2-7, with D uncertain. V gave up 3 bases and J gave up 5 bases, with 15 bases separating them. CDR1 and CDR2 (germline): SGHRS, YFSETQ. The CDR3 is 14 residues long. CDR3 DNA sequence: TGCGCCAGCAGCTCCCGATCCGGTATGGACGAGCAGTACTTC. Translation gives CASSSRSGMDEQYF.

This clone is medium-sized by share. V is TRBV3-1 (or the pseudogene TRBV3-2) and J is TRBJ2-7; TRBD1 matches at 9 bases. Germline values: CDR1 LGHDT, CDR2 YNNKEL (reference sequence). Trimming at V came to 0 bases and at J to 4 bases, leaving 10 bases not matched to a gene. CDR3 length: 17 amino acids. This CDR3 reads CASSQEFGDRAFYEQYF. CDR3 bases: TGTGCCAGCAGCCAAGAATTTGGGGACAGGGCGTTTTACGAGCAGTACTTC.

The V gene is TRBV19, the J gene TRBJ2-6, with 7 bases aligning to TRBD1. Trimming took 7 bases from V and 0 from J; bases not matched to a gene: 3. The CDR3 runs 15 residues. Per germline, CDR1 LNHDA and CDR2 SQIVND (reference sequence). The CDR3 protein is CASTRQGSGANVLTF. The DNA for the CDR3 is TGTGCCAGTACCCGACAGGGCTCTGGGGCCAACGTCCTGACTTTC.

Written as DNA, the CDR3 is TGTGCCAGCAGTTATCTAGCATCGAACACTGAAGCTTTCTTT. Translation: CASSYLASNTEAFF. The rearrangement links TRBV6-5 to TRBJ1-1, with D unresolved. The CDR3 spans 14 residues. V gave up 3 bases and J gave up 1 base, with 9 bases separating them. Germline CDR1 and CDR2: MNHEY and SVGAGI.

CDR3 sequence: CASSLRTGTGGDTDTQYF. The CDR3 DNA reads as TGTGCCAGCAGCTTAAGGACCGGGACAGGGGGAGACACAGATACGCAGTATTTT. The V and J genes are TRBV11-2 and TRBJ2-3; TRBD1 matches 11 bases. Per the germline V gene, CDR1 is SGHAT and CDR2 is FQNNGV. The CDR3 loop spans 18 amino acids. V was pared by 2 bases and J by 2 bases, with 9 bases of the junction left unmatched.

The chain employs TRBV9 and TRBJ2-1; 10 positions match TRBD2. Germline values: CDR1 SGDLS, CDR2 YYNGEE. Losses at the gene ends were 3 bases for V and 1 base for J; bases not matched to a gene: 7. This CDR3 region has 17 residues. The CDR3 sequence is CASSGSGRRGSYNEQFF. CDR3 in DNA: TGTGCCAGCAGCGGTAGCGGGAGGCGAGGTTCCTACAATGAGCAGTTCTTC.

The chain couples TRBV27 to TRBJ2-3, with a tentative D call TRBD1 (6 bases). Trimming removed 7 bases at V and 7 bases at J, with 15 bases between. The CDR3 totals 13 residues. Germline CDR1 and CDR2: MNHEY and SMNVEV (reference sequence). In DNA form, the CDR3 reads TGTGCCAGCATCACAACAGGGATGAATACGCAGTATTTT. Protein product: CASITTGMNTQYF.

The chain joins TRBV19 to TRBJ1-1; D is undetermined. V was shortened by 4 bases and J by 0 bases, with 9 bases between the two germline ends. The germline CDR1 and CDR2 sequences are LNHDA and SQIVND (reference sequence). The CDR3 contains 14 residues. The DNA of the CDR3 is TGTGCCAGTAGTACGCCTGCTATGAACACTGAAGCTTTCTTT. Protein: CASSTPAMNTEAFF.

In the case of this clone: Sequence at one end of the junction differs from germline and may be a read error. J is TRBJ2-1 and V is TRBV7-7, with 13 bases lining up with TRBD2. The CDR3 has 14 residues. Germline V gene sequence: CDR1 SSHAT, CDR2 FNYEAQ (reference sequence). The CDR3 sequence: CASSSTSGRSEQFF. The DNA for the CDR3 is TGTGCTAGCAGCTCGACTAGCGGGAGGTCAGAGCAGTTCTTC.

The chain joins TRBV7-2 to TRBJ2-5, with 13 bases that match TRBD2. Looked up from germline, CDR1 is SGHTA and CDR2 is FQGNSA. Trimming removed 1 base from V and 4 bases from J; junction bases left unmatched: 6. The CDR3 length is 17 residues. The CDR3 protein is CASSLVTSGRAAETQYF. The CDR3 coding sequence is TGTGCCAGCAGCTTAGTTACTAGCGGGAGGGCCGCAGAGACCCAGTACTTC.

The rearrangement links TRBV5-1 to TRBJ1-3; D is perhaps TRBD1 (5 bases). Per the germline V gene, CDR1 is SGHRS and CDR2 is YFSETQ. The V end lost 0 bases, the J end lost 0 bases, and 10 bases lay between the germline ends. CDR3 length: 16 amino acids. The CDR3 sequence is CASSLGGTHSGNTIYF. The CDR3 bases are TGCGCCAGCAGCTTGGGCGGGACCCACTCTGGAAACACCATATATTTT.

The rearrangement links TRBV30 to TRBJ2-7; 7 nucleotides align to TRBD1. The CDR3 spans 14 residues. The germline gives CDR1 GTSNPN, CDR2 SVGIG (reference sequence). Trimming removed 2 bases from V and 2 bases from J; junction bases left unmatched: 6. This chain's CDR3 is CAWSKRQGTYEQYF. CDR3 DNA: TGTGCCTGGAGTAAAAGACAGGGAACCTACGAGCAGTACTTC.

The chain joins TRBV4-3 to TRBJ2-1; 7 bases match TRBD2. The CDR3 extends over 13 amino acids. Germline CDR1 is LGHNA and CDR2 is YSLEER. V shed 0 bases and J 15 bases; nucleotides not matched to a gene: 8. In nucleotides, the CDR3 is TGCGCCAGCAGCCAAGAACCGCGGGAGAGGAGGTTCTTC. Its translation is CASSQEPRERRFF.

The chain's CDR3 is CASSLGGQGQLHDGYTF. The CDR3 nucleotides are TGTGCCAGCAGCTTGGGTGGACAGGGACAACTACACGACGGCTACACCTTC. This chain uses TRBV5-4 with TRBJ1-2, with TRBD1 matching over 8 bases. The J segment lost 8 bases and the V segment lost 0 bases, leaving 15 bases of the junction unmatched. Germline V gene lookup returns CDR1 SGHNT and CDR2 YYREEE (reference sequence). The CDR3 covers 17 residues.

This clone is a singleton in its sample. V gene TRBV7-3 combines with J gene TRBJ2-5; the match to TRBD1 covers 8 bases. V dropped 1 base and J dropped 5; count of bases not matched to a gene: 6. The CDR3 runs to 15 residues. Germline V gives CDR1 SGHTA, CDR2 FQGTGA. The CDR3 protein is CASSLSPGGVETQYF. DNA for the CDR3: TGTGCCAGCAGCTTAAGCCCAGGGGGCGTTGAGACCCAGTACTTC.

The chain recombines TRBV14 with TRBJ1-2, with 7 bases that match TRBD1. Germline-derived CDR1 and CDR2 are SGHDN and FVKESK. The V gene end was trimmed by 1 base and the J gene end by 4 bases; junction bases not matched to a gene: 6. The length of the CDR3 is 15 residues. Written as DNA, the CDR3 is TGTGCCAGCAGCCAAGTGGGGACAGACTCCTATGGCTACACCTTC. Protein: CASSQVGTDSYGYTF.